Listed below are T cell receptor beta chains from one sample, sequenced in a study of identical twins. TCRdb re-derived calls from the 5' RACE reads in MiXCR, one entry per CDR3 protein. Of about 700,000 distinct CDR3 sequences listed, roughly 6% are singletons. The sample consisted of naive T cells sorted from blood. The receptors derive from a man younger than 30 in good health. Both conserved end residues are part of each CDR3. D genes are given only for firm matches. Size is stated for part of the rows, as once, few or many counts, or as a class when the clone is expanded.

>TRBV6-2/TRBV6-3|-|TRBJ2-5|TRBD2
TGTGCCAGCAGTTACTCTCTAGCGGAGATCCAAGAGACCCAGTACTTC
CASSYSLAEIQETQYF
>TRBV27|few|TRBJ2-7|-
TGTGCCAGCAGTGTACAGGGTAAAAGCCTTACCTACGAGCAGTACTTC
CASSVQGKSLTYEQYF
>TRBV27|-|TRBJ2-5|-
TGTGCCAGCAGTCTAAGGTCCGGGCCCCAGTACTTC
CASSLRSGPQYF
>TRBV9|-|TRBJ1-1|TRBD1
TGTGCCAGCAGCGTAGGGACAGGCCCGCACACTGAAGCTTTCTTT
CASSVGTGPHTEAFF
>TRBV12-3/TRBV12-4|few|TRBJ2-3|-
TGTGCCAGCAGTTTACAAGGACTGGAAGCCCCAGATACGCAGTATTTT
CASSLQGLEAPDTQYF
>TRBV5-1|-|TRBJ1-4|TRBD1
TGCGCCAGCAGCCTCGGACAGGGGTTTGAAAAACTGTTTTTT
CASSLGQGFEKLFF
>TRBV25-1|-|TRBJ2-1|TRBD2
TGTGCCAGCTCTACTAGCGGGCCGTCCTACAATGAGCAGTTCTTC
CASSTSGPSYNEQFF
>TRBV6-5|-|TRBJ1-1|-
TGTGCCAGCAGTTACTCGGGGGCGCAGCTTGAAGCTTTCTTT
CASSYSGAQLEAFF
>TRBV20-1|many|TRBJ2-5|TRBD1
TGCAGTGCTATCGAAATTCAGGGGGCACGAGAGACCCAGTACTTC
CSAIEIQGARETQYF
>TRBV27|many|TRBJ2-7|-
TGTGCCAGCAGCCCTAACCCTTCAATCTACGAGCAGTACTTC
CASSPNPSIYEQYF
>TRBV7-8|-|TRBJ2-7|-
TGTGCCAGTCGACGGCAACCCTACGAGCAGTACTTC
CASRRQPYEQYF
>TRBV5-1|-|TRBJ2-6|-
TGCGCCAGCCGCCCGGAGAGGGCTAAGGCTGGGGCCAACGTCCTGACTTTC
CASRPERAKAGANVLTF
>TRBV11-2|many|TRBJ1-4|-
TGTGCCAGCAGCTCTTCTTTGGGGACAACTAATGAAAAACTGTTTTTT
CASSSSLGTTNEKLFF
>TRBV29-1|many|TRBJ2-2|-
TGCAGCGCAACAGAGGGGCCCTCGACCGGGGAGCTGTTTTTT
CSATEGPSTGELFF
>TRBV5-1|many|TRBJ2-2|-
TGCGCCAGCAGCTTGCGACAGAGTCACACCGGGGAGCTGTTTTTT
CASSLRQSHTGELFF
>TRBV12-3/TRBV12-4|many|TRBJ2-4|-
TGTGCCAGCAGCCGTACAGGGGGGGGAAAAAACATTCAGTACTTC
CASSRTGGGKNIQYF
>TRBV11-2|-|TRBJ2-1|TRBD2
TGTGCCAGCAGCTTAACCCCTAGCGGGGGCTCCTACAATGAGCAGTTCTTC
CASSLTPSGGSYNEQFF
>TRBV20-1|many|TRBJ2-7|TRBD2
TGCAGTGCTAAAGGACTAGCGGGATCCTACGAGCAGTACTTC
CSAKGLAGSYEQYF
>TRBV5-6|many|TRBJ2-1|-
TGTGCCAGCAGCTTGGGGGGCCGCCCCCGAAATGAGCAGTTCTTC
CASSLGGRPRNEQFF
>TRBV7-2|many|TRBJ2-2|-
TGTGCCAGCAGCTTTGGGGCGTTGGGGACCGGGGAGCTGTTTTTT
CASSFGALGTGELFF
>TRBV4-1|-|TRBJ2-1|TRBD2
TGCGCCAGCAGCCAAGAATGGGAATCAGCGGGAGTATTCTACAATGAGCAGTTCTTC
CASSQEWESAGVFYNEQFF
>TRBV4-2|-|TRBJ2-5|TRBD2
TGTGCCAGCAGCCATGATACTAGCGGGAGTGGAGAGACCCAGTACTTC
CASSHDTSGSGETQYF
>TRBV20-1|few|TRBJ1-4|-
TGCAGTGCTAGAGATGGGGGGAAAGTAGAAGAAAAACTGTTTTTT
CSARDGGKVEEKLFF
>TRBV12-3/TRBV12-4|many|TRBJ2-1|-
TGTGCCAGCAAGGGGGGAGGGTTGAACAATGAGCAGTTCTTC
CASKGGGLNNEQFF
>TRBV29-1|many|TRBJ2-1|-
TGCAGCGTTGTGGTTCTAGCGTCCGGTGAGCAGTTCTTC
CSVVVLASGEQFF
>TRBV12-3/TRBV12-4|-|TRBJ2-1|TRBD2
TGTGCCAGCAGTTTTCGTTCTTTCTTGTGGGAGGGAGGACCATACAATGAGCAGTTCTTC
CASSFRSFLWEGGPYNEQFF
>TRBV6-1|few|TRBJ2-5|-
TGTGCCAGCAGGGATAGCCTCTGGGGACCGGAGACCCAGTACTTC
CASRDSLWGPETQYF